The 5 T cell receptor beta chains below come from one sample, sequenced in a study of T cells after posttransplantation cyclophosphamide. Cyclophosphamide on days +3 and +4 followed busulfan-fludarabine conditioning and a marrow graft. The method was immunoSEQ multiplex PCR; TCRdb's version includes in-frame clones alone and lacks a portion of them. The sample includes 2,700 or so clones, approximately 79% of them seen just once. This material consisted of PBMCs, taken after allogeneic stem cell transplant with posttransplant cyclophosphamide. The receptors come from a female patient aged 45-65 years who received an allogeneic stem cell transplant from a related donor, was CMV-positive, and had no GVHD. The graft donor may have contributed some T cells.

The V gene is TRBV5-1, the J gene TRBJ1-6, with TRBD1 as a possible D gene (6 bases). The ends were cut back, 4 bases at V and 0 bases at J, with 11 bases in the middle. This CDR3 is 16 amino acids long. CDR1 SGHRS and CDR2 YFSETQ come from the germline V gene. This CDR3 reads CASSQGQSSYNSPLHF. The CDR3 nucleotides read TGCGCCAGCAGCCAGGGACAAAGCTCCTATAATTCACCCCTCCACTTT.

The chain employs TRBV2 and TRBJ1-4; 9 positions agree with TRBD1. CDR3 size: 16 residues. Germline V gives CDR1 SNHLY, CDR2 FYNNEI. The V segment lost 5 bases and the J segment 2 bases; nucleotides outside the gene matches: 6. The CDR3 DNA sequence: TGTGCCAGCAGTCCGGGACAGGGATCGACTAATGAAAAACTGTTTTTT. Its protein product is CASSPGQGSTNEKLFF.

V gene TRBV5-1 combines with J gene TRBJ2-5, with 8 bases aligning to TRBD2. This CDR3 has 15 residues. From germline, CDR1 is SGHRS and CDR2 YFSETQ. Trimming removed 2 bases from V and 7 bases from J; junction bases left unmatched: 10. This CDR3 reads CASSLASGGLGTQYF. As DNA, the CDR3 is TGCGCCAGCAGCTTAGCCAGCGGGGGCCTTGGGACCCAGTACTTC. The whole variable domain, filled in from reference TRBV5-1 and TRBJ2-5, reads KAGVTQTPRYLIKTRGQQVTLSCSPISGHRSVSWYQQTPGQGLQFLFEYFSETQRNKGNFPGRFSGRQFSNSRSEMNVSTLELGDSALYLCASSLASGGLGTQYFGPGTRLLVL.

The chain has TRBV11-2 and TRBJ2-7, with 8 bases aligning to TRBD2. The germline gives CDR1 SGHAT, CDR2 FQNNGV. This CDR3 is 15 amino acids long. The ends lost 8 bases at V and 6 bases at J; junction bases unmatched: 15. The CDR3: CASGWDGGLASEQYF. The CDR3 DNA sequence: TGTGCCAGCGGGTGGGACGGTGGACTAGCCAGCGAGCAGTACTTC.

By share, this clone ranks as medium-sized. The genes are TRBV6-5 and TRBJ1-2; D is perhaps TRBD1 (6 bases). V lost 6 bases and J lost 4, with 12 bases in between. Germline CDR1 and CDR2: MNHEY and SVGAGI. The CDR3 runs 13 residues. CDR3 protein: CASRKGGGYGYTF. The CDR3 DNA reads TGTGCCAGCAGAAAGGGGGGGGGCTATGGCTACACCTTC.